This T cell receptor (beta chain) was sequenced during a study of blood T cell repertoires in COVID-19. About the study: Samples taken during acute and convalescent COVID-19 were collected in the United States, Italy and Spain. PBMCs, B-cell-depleted T cells, or T cells were the source of the cDNA or gDNA that made up the material.

As processed by the authors: Estimates of nucleated cell counts were drawn from the amplification of reference gene primers. Only in-frame clones appear in the TCRdb table, and some are missing; sequencing was by immunoSEQ multiplex PCR. For V, J and clone size, that table is used; D and trimming come from the DNA. The table has some 47,000 clones, 84% seen once. Germline V gene sequence: CDR1 KGHDR, CDR2 SFDVKD. The germline V and J ends were trimmed by 6 bases and 6 bases, with 5 bases remaining between them. This CDR3 is 11 amino acids long. The sample consisted of peripheral blood. The receptor's source is a human donor in a cohort sampled during active COVID-19. This chain joins TRBV24-1 and TRBJ2-1; D remains unclear. The CDR3 here is CATSLGNEQFF. In nucleotides, the CDR3 is TGTGCCACCAGTCTAGGCAATGAGCAGTTCTTC.